The source of this T cell receptor (beta chain) is a study of blood T cell repertoires in COVID-19. Across the whole study: Donors in the United States, Italy and Spain gave samples during acute or convalescent COVID-19. Sample material is recorded as cDNA or gDNA derived from T cells, B-cell-depleted T cells, or PBMCs.

Authors' analysis steps: Amplification from reference gene primers served as the basis for estimated nucleated cell counts. Assay: immunoSEQ multiplex PCR; the TCRdb copy retains only in-frame clones and omits some. Clone size and the V and J calls come from that table; the DNA yielded D and trimming. The table lists fewer than 300,000 clones, 83% of them singletons. Sample: peripheral blood. The clonotype was recovered from a woman in her 50s who had recovered from COVID-19.

CDR3 sequence: CASSLGSGPYNEQFF. CDR3 in DNA: TGTGCCAGCAGCTTAGGTAGCGGCCCCTACAATGAGCAGTTCTTC. The J gene is TRBJ2-1, the V gene TRBV7-3; tentative D call: TRBD2 (6 bases). The V end lost 2 bases, the J end lost 2 bases, and 10 bases lay between the germline ends. CDR3 length equals 15 residues. Germline CDR1 reads SGHTA; CDR2 reads FQGTGA.